This is a list of T cell receptor beta chains from one sample in a study of T cells in Graves' hyperthyroidism and ophthalmopathy. Each CDR3 protein is one row after TCRdb ran MiXCR on the multiplex PCR reads. The table has around 690,000 distinct CDR3 sequences, roughly 17% seen once. The source material was blood. These receptors originate from a man aged 50 or older with Graves' hyperthyroidism. CDR3s include the opening cysteine and the closing phenylalanine or tryptophan. D genes are given only for firm matches. Rows may omit the clone size; those that give it use once, few, many or a size class.

v_call: TRBV7-8; j_call: TRBJ2-3; cdr3_length: 14; clone_size: NA; d_call: NA; cdr3_aa: CASMRGTTPGTQYF; cdr3_nt: TGTGCCAGCATGAGAGGGACGACCCCAGGTACGCAGTATTTT
v_call: TRBV2; j_call: TRBJ2-2; cdr3_length: 11; clone_size: many; d_call: NA; cdr3_aa: CASRGIGELFF; cdr3_nt: TGTGCCAGCAGGGGGATCGGGGAGCTGTTTTTT
v_call: TRBV29-1; j_call: TRBJ2-3; cdr3_length: 15; clone_size: many; d_call: TRBD2; cdr3_aa: CSVELAGVETDTQYF; cdr3_nt: TGCAGCGTTGAACTAGCGGGAGTTGAGACAGATACGCAGTATTTT
v_call: TRBV3-1; j_call: TRBJ1-2; cdr3_length: 15; clone_size: few; d_call: NA; cdr3_aa: CASSPRAGAGYGYTF; cdr3_nt: TGTGCCAGCAGCCCCCGGGCAGGGGCCGGCTATGGCTACACCTTC
v_call: TRBV4-3; j_call: TRBJ2-3; cdr3_length: 15; clone_size: NA; d_call: NA; cdr3_aa: CASSQGAVNTDTQYF; cdr3_nt: TGCGCCAGCAGCCAAGGGGCAGTAAACACAGATACGCAGTATTTT
v_call: TRBV18; j_call: TRBJ2-7; cdr3_length: 16; clone_size: NA; d_call: TRBD2; cdr3_aa: CASSPSGLAGVYEQYF; cdr3_nt: TGTGCCAGCTCACCTTCGGGACTAGCGGGAGTCTACGAGCAGTACTTC
v_call: TRBV5-5; j_call: TRBJ1-1; cdr3_length: 15; clone_size: many; d_call: NA; cdr3_aa: CASSLEQGVRAEAFF; cdr3_nt: TGTGCCAGCAGCTTGGAGCAGGGAGTTAGGGCTGAAGCTTTCTTT
v_call: TRBV2; j_call: TRBJ2-2; cdr3_length: 12; clone_size: NA; d_call: NA; cdr3_aa: CASSEPPGTLFF; cdr3_nt: TGTGCCAGCAGTGAACCCCCGGGGACATTGTTTTTT
v_call: TRBV10-3; j_call: TRBJ1-3; cdr3_length: 15; clone_size: many; d_call: NA; cdr3_aa: CATDTGPLGGNTIYF; cdr3_nt: TGTGCCACCGACACAGGGCCCCTGGGTGGAAACACCATATATTTT
v_call: TRBV3-1; j_call: TRBJ2-4; cdr3_length: 14; clone_size: many; d_call: NA; cdr3_aa: CASSPGLSVNIQYF; cdr3_nt: TGTGCCAGCAGCCCCGGACTATCGGTGAACATTCAGTACTTC
v_call: TRBV5-1; j_call: TRBJ2-1; cdr3_length: 13; clone_size: NA; d_call: NA; cdr3_aa: CPSSLEPVGEQFF; cdr3_nt: TGCCCCAGCAGCTTGGAACCAGTGGGTGAGCAGTTCTTC
v_call: TRBV4-1; j_call: TRBJ2-7; cdr3_length: 15; clone_size: few; d_call: TRBD1; cdr3_aa: CASSLWGQGSYEQYF; cdr3_nt: TGCGCCAGCAGCCTCTGGGGACAGGGAAGCTACGAGCAGTACTTC
v_call: TRBV4-1; j_call: TRBJ2-5; cdr3_length: 16; clone_size: NA; d_call: TRBD1; cdr3_aa: CASSQLDRGNQETQYF; cdr3_nt: TGCGCCAGCAGCCAGTTGGACAGGGGGAACCAAGAGACCCAGTACTTC
v_call: TRBV13; j_call: TRBJ2-5; cdr3_length: 15; clone_size: NA; d_call: TRBD2; cdr3_aa: CASSRGGDEQETQYF; cdr3_nt: TGTGCCAGCAGCCGCGGGGGGGACGAGCAAGAGACCCAGTACTTC
v_call: TRBV24-1; j_call: TRBJ2-1; cdr3_length: 19; clone_size: many; d_call: TRBD1; cdr3_aa: CATSDNIFWTGDFYNEQFF; cdr3_nt: TGTGCCACCAGTGATAATATTTTCTGGACAGGCGATTTTTACAATGAGCAGTTCTTC
v_call: TRBV6-1; j_call: TRBJ2-3; cdr3_length: 14; clone_size: NA; d_call: TRBD1; cdr3_aa: CASRPGQGAFLQYF; cdr3_nt: TGTGCCAGCAGGCCGGGACAGGGGGCCTTCTTGCAGTATTTT
v_call: TRBV7-9; j_call: TRBJ1-5; cdr3_length: 14; clone_size: few; d_call: TRBD1; cdr3_aa: CASSNDRGYQPQHF; cdr3_nt: TGTGCCAGCAGCAACGACAGGGGTTATCAGCCCCAGCATTTT
v_call: TRBV20-1; j_call: TRBJ2-3; cdr3_length: 15; clone_size: NA; d_call: TRBD2; cdr3_aa: CSAAGTSGNPDTQYF; cdr3_nt: TGCAGTGCAGCCGGGACTAGCGGGAACCCAGATACGCAGTATTTT
v_call: TRBV12-3/TRBV12-4; j_call: TRBJ2-7; cdr3_length: 19; clone_size: NA; d_call: TRBD1; cdr3_aa: CTSSLEGGTGVLFLREQYF; cdr3_nt: TGTACCAGCAGTTTAGAGGGGGGGACAGGGGTACTTTTTCTTCGCGAGCAGTACTTC
v_call: TRBV12-3/TRBV12-4; j_call: TRBJ2-1; cdr3_length: 13; clone_size: many; d_call: NA; cdr3_aa: CASSLPSLNEQFF; cdr3_nt: TGTGCCAGCAGTTTACCGAGCCTCAATGAGCAGTTCTTC
v_call: TRBV6-2/TRBV6-3; j_call: TRBJ2-2; cdr3_length: 15; clone_size: NA; d_call: TRBD2; cdr3_aa: CASRVSAGAVGELFF; cdr3_nt: TGTGCCAGCAGGGTTTCGGCGGGAGCGGTTGGGGAGCTGTTTTTT
v_call: TRBV28; j_call: TRBJ2-1; cdr3_length: 16; clone_size: many; d_call: TRBD2; cdr3_aa: CASSLIVAGGGNEQFF; cdr3_nt: TGTGCCAGCAGTTTAATTGTAGCGGGAGGAGGTAATGAGCAGTTCTTC
v_call: TRBV20-1; j_call: TRBJ1-2; cdr3_length: 13; clone_size: many; d_call: NA; cdr3_aa: CSARDTGLYGYTF; cdr3_nt: TGCAGTGCTAGAGATACAGGCCTCTATGGCTACACCTTC
v_call: TRBV6-1; j_call: TRBJ1-1; cdr3_length: 14; clone_size: many; d_call: NA; cdr3_aa: CASIEGGADTEAFF; cdr3_nt: TGTGCCAGCATAGAAGGGGGAGCGGACACTGAAGCTTTCTTT
v_call: TRBV9; j_call: TRBJ2-1; cdr3_length: 15; clone_size: many; d_call: NA; cdr3_aa: CASSPSPNSYNEQFF; cdr3_nt: TGTGCCAGCAGCCCGAGCCCTAACTCCTACAATGAGCAGTTCTTC
v_call: TRBV6-1; j_call: TRBJ1-1; cdr3_length: 15; clone_size: NA; d_call: NA; cdr3_aa: CASSEGTIRDTEAFF; cdr3_nt: TGTGCCAGCAGTGAAGGGACAATCCGCGACACTGAAGCTTTCTTT
v_call: TRBV7-3; j_call: TRBJ2-1; cdr3_length: 16; clone_size: few; d_call: TRBD2; cdr3_aa: CASRNPGLAGLNEQFF; cdr3_nt: TGTGCCAGCAGGAATCCGGGACTAGCGGGCTTGAATGAGCAGTTCTTC
v_call: TRBV28; j_call: TRBJ2-7; cdr3_length: 17; clone_size: many; d_call: TRBD2; cdr3_aa: CASSKGTSGPFSYEQYF; cdr3_nt: TGTGCCAGCAGTAAAGGGACTAGCGGGCCTTTTTCCTACGAGCAGTACTTC
v_call: TRBV29-1; j_call: TRBJ2-7; cdr3_length: 12; clone_size: NA; d_call: TRBD1; cdr3_aa: CSFRTGDYEQYF; cdr3_nt: TGCAGCTTCAGGACAGGAGATTACGAGCAGTACTTC
v_call: TRBV6-1; j_call: TRBJ1-2; cdr3_length: 12; clone_size: NA; d_call: NA; cdr3_aa: CASSPPSGGYTF; cdr3_nt: TGTGCCAGCAGCCCCCCCTCCGGGGGCTACACCTTC
v_call: TRBV28; j_call: TRBJ1-1; cdr3_length: 10; clone_size: many; d_call: NA; cdr3_aa: CASLGSEAFF; cdr3_nt: TGTGCCAGCCTCGGGTCCGAAGCTTTCTTT
v_call: TRBV18; j_call: TRBJ1-2; cdr3_length: 16; clone_size: NA; d_call: TRBD1; cdr3_aa: CASSSYPGTGTYGYTF; cdr3_nt: TGTGCCAGCTCATCGTACCCCGGGACAGGAACCTATGGCTACACCTTC
v_call: TRBV6-1; j_call: TRBJ1-4; cdr3_length: 13; clone_size: many; d_call: NA; cdr3_aa: CASSSWAEEKLFF; cdr3_nt: TGTGCCAGCAGTTCCTGGGCCGAAGAAAAACTGTTTTTT
v_call: TRBV28; j_call: TRBJ1-6; cdr3_length: 15; clone_size: NA; d_call: TRBD1; cdr3_aa: CASSLTGGVGSPLHF; cdr3_nt: TGTGCCAGCAGTCTTACAGGGGGCGTAGGGTCACCCCTCCACTTT
v_call: TRBV7-9; j_call: TRBJ2-7; cdr3_length: 19; clone_size: few; d_call: TRBD1; cdr3_aa: CASSFPRFPGTGSSYEQYF; cdr3_nt: TGTGCCAGCAGCTTCCCCCGCTTCCCCGGGACAGGGAGCTCCTACGAGCAGTACTTC
v_call: TRBV11-2; j_call: TRBJ2-5; cdr3_length: 16; clone_size: many; d_call: NA; cdr3_aa: CASSLVLGRRPETQYF; cdr3_nt: TGTGCCAGCAGCTTAGTTTTGGGGCGGCGCCCGGAGACCCAGTACTTC
v_call: TRBV30; j_call: TRBJ1-1; cdr3_length: 14; clone_size: few; d_call: NA; cdr3_aa: CAWEVWGRKTEAFF; cdr3_nt: TGTGCCTGGGAGGTGTGGGGGCGCAAAACTGAAGCTTTCTTT